This T cell receptor (beta chain) emerged from a study of naive and memory T cell subsets. Trimming cost V 1 base and J 5 bases; bases outside gene matches: 6. Germline V CDR1 and CDR2: KGHDR, SFDVKD. The CDR3 has 18 residues. CMV status came from CD4+ T cell IFNgamma after overnight CMV lysate stimulation of fresh PBMCs. Two oligonucleotides, mixed equimolar, formed the beta constant-region primer covering TRBC1 and TRBC2. The cDNA 3' end received a ligated single-stranded oligonucleotide carrying the SP2 primer and a 12-nucleotide UMI. TCRdb reprocessed the UMI-ligation and nested PCR reads via MiXCR and lists one record per CDR3 protein. The profile shows 130,000 to 150,000 distinct CDR3 sequences, about a sixth of them singletons.

Sequenced material: naive CD4+ T cells from blood. The chain employs TRBV24-1 and TRBJ2-2, with TRBD2 matching over 13 bases. The TCR comes from a human donor in good health. CDR3 in DNA: TGTGCCACCAGTGATTTAAGGACTAGCGGGAGTGGTACCGGGGAGCTGTTTTTT. It codes for CATSDLRTSGSGTGELFF.